The TCR beta chain under discussion was sequenced for a study of T-cell reconstitution after alpha-beta-depleted transplantation in children. As it was prepared, the TCRbeta library received unique molecular identifiers. TCRdb reanalysed the PCR reads using MiXCR and keeps one entry per CDR3 protein. The data show nearly 550,000 distinct CDR3 sequences, 15% to 20% seen once. This sequence originates from a human donor who donated a stem cell graft to a child with acute lymphoblastic leukemia. The sequences come from PBMCs from the stem cell graft donor, collected from the stem cell graft.

The CDR3 spells CSVEDRVELVRDTQYF. Here the CDR3 DNA reads TGCAGCGTTGAAGATCGGGTAGAACTAGTTCGAGATACGCAGTATTTT. J is TRBJ2-3 and V is TRBV29-1; D is perhaps TRBD2 (5 bases). CDR3 size: 16 residues. V was clipped by 0 bases and J by 5 bases, with 18 bases between them. The germline gives CDR1 SQVTM, CDR2 ANQGSEA.